This T cell receptor (beta chain) was sequenced in a study of blood T cell repertoires in COVID-19. Per the study methods: Nucleated cell number was recorded as an estimate derived from reference gene primer amplification. Profiling relied on immunoSEQ multiplex PCR, and the TCRdb table lists in-frame clones only, not all of them. From that table come the V and J calls and clone size; the DNA was used to work out D and trimming. The table lists about 330,000 clones, approximately 88% of them singletons. This clone was observed a single time. The same CDR3 is also encoded by other DNA sequences in this sample. Participant ages covered about 18 to 95 years across around 22 US areas. Categorization into cohorts depended on clinical history that participants reported. The source is a man in his thirties or forties who had recovered from COVID-19. The specimen sequenced was PBMCs or T cells enriched from blood (not recorded which).

In nucleotides, the CDR3 is TGTGCCAGCAGCCAAGATGTGAGCTCCTACGAGCAGTACTTC. Translating gives CASSQDVSSYEQYF. The chain recombines TRBV4-2 with TRBJ2-7; D unclear. The length of the CDR3 is 14 residues. From germline, CDR1 is LGHNA and CDR2 YNFKEQ. V lost 0 bases and J 0 bases, leaving 6 bases between the germline ends.